This T cell receptor beta chain appears in the sequencing data of a study of CD8+ T cells in alopecia areata. Study as a whole: Among treated patients, oral tofacitinib was administered at 5 to 10 mg twice daily.

Following extraction, RNA underwent reverse transcription to cDNA, which served as the sequencing template. Data came from immunoSEQ multiplex PCR; TCRdb stores just in-frame clones and leaves some out. This sample carries over 14,000 clones, approximately 61% of them seen once, and the ten largest clones take approximately 10%. There are 15 residues in the CDR3. From germline, CDR1 is PRHDT and CDR2 FYEKMQ (reference sequence). V lost 1 base and J 0 bases, leaving 9 bases between the germline ends. Both peripheral blood and punch biopsies of lesional scalp skin were obtained from patients who had alopecia areata.

V and J are TRBV13 and TRBJ2-5; no firm D call. The sample in question was skin, obtained at week 0. This clonotype was obtained from a human donor with alopecia areata. As DNA, the CDR3 is TGTGCCAGCAGCTTAGCCCAGGTGTACCAAGAGACCCAGTACTTC. Translating gives CASSLAQVYQETQYF.